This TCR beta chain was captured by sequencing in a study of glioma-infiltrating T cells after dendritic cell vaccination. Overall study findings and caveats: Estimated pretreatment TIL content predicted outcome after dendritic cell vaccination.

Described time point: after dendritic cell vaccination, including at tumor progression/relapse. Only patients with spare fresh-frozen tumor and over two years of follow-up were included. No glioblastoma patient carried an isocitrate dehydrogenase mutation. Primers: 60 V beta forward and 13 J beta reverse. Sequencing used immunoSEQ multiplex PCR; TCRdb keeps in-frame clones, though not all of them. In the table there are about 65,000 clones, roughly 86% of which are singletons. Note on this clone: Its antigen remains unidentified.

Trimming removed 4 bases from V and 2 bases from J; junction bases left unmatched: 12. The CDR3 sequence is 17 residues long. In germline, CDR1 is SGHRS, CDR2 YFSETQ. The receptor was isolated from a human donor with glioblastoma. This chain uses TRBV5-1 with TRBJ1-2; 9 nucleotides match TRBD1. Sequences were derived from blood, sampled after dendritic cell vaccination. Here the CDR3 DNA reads TGCGCCAGCAGCCCGCACAAGGGACAGGGTAAAAACTATGGCTACACCTTC. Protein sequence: CASSPHKGQGKNYGYTF.